This record covers a single T cell receptor (beta chain). The data were obtained in a study of PD-L1 blockade in urothelial cancer. Study in general: The study recovered a median of about 140,000 T cells per blood sample.

The table came from immunoSEQ multiplex PCR; TCRdb's copy has only in-frame clones and leaves some out. This table has more than 45,000 clones, around 74% appearing once. Time point in this sample: pretreatment peripheral blood. The material was PBMCs, obtained around atezolizumab (anti-PD-L1) treatment. The TCR sequence derives from a man between 70 and 80 years old with urothelial cancer.

The CDR3 DNA follows: TGTGCCAGCAGGTCAGGGGGAGTTGGAAACACCATATATTTT. This codes for CASRSGGVGNTIYF. This chain links TRBV6-5 with TRBJ1-3, with 7 bases fitting TRBD1. The CDR3 loop spans 14 amino acids. Germline V CDR1 and CDR2: MNHEY, SVGAGI. The V segment lost 6 bases and the J segment 3 bases; nucleotides outside the gene matches: 5.